The text below deals with one TCR beta chain. This CDR3 has 12 residues. Trimming shortened V by 3 bases and J by 1 base, and 6 bases separated the two germline ends. Germline CDR1 reads SQVTM; CDR2 reads ANQGSEA. This sample is part of a study of neurological immune-mediated disorders. TCRdb redid the calling of the 5' RACE reads with MiXCR, one entry per CDR3 protein. The sample consists of fewer than 85,000 distinct CDR3 sequences, about 5% of them appearing once. The source material was PBMCs. The receptor was isolated from a woman in her seventies with multiple sclerosis. The gene calls are TRBV29-1 and TRBJ1-2; D is perhaps TRBD1 (5 bases). The CDR3 nucleotides read TGCAGCGTTGACAGGGATAACTATGGCTACACCTTC. It specifies CSVDRDNYGYTF.